Following are 8 T cell receptor beta chains from one sample sequenced in a study of blood T cell repertoires in COVID-19. The repertoire was sequenced with immunoSEQ multiplex PCR; TCRdb's copy has only in-frame clones and lacks some. The sample shows under 100,000 clones, 85% of them seen only once. The sample taken for sequencing was peripheral blood. The receptors here all came from a man in his forties or fifties with acute or convalescent COVID-19.

CDR3 nucleotide sequence: TGTGCCAGCAGTTACGGCCCTTTCGGGGTCTACAATGAGCAGTTCTTC. It specifies CASSYGPFGVYNEQFF. This rearrangement joins TRBV6-2 or TRBV6-3 to TRBJ2-1; tentative D call: TRBD2 (5 bases). This CDR3 contains 16 residues. V was pared by 2 bases and J by 3 bases, with 14 bases between. Germline V CDR1 and CDR2: MNHEY, SVGEGT.

The rearrangement links TRBV4-3 to TRBJ2-1, with TRBD2 matching over 7 bases. The CDR3 runs to 15 residues. The trim removed 2 bases at V and 5 bases at J, leaving 6 bases unmatched. Germline assignment: CDR1 LGHNA and CDR2 YSLEER. CDR3 nucleotides: TGCGCCAGCAGCCAATCGGGAGGAGCGAACAATGAGCAGTTCTTC. Protein product: CASSQSGGANNEQFF.

The J gene is TRBJ1-1, the V gene TRBV18, with D possibly matching TRBD1 (5 bases). From germline, CDR1 is KGHSH and CDR2 LQKENI. V was trimmed by 2 bases and J by 3 bases, leaving 13 bases between them. The CDR3 is made up of 15 amino acids. This chain's CDR3 is CASSPSEGAYTEAFF. DNA for the CDR3: TGTGCCAGCTCACCATCGGAAGGGGCGTACACTGAAGCTTTCTTT.

The chain links TRBV30 to TRBJ2-6, with D possibly being TRBD2 (6 bases). The CDR3 consists of 18 residues. V was trimmed by 3 bases and J by 2 bases, leaving 20 bases between them. From germline, CDR1 is GTSNPN and CDR2 SVGIG (reference sequence). The CDR3 nucleotides read TGTGCCTGGAGAACCGGAGGGCAGGACCTGACTGGGGCCAACGTCCTGACTTTC. It specifies CAWRTGGQDLTGANVLTF.

With respect to this clone: The final CDR3 position lacks the conserved phenylalanine or tryptophan, pointing to a likely read error. The DNA is omitted, as the CDR3 cannot be located on it reliably, and the CDR3 follows TCRdb's listing. The chain couples TRBV27 to TRBJ1-1; the D segment call TRBD1 is taken from the table without a DNA check. Germline values: CDR1 MNHEY, CDR2 SMNVEV (reference sequence). Termini included, the CDR3 measures 9 amino acids. The chain's CDR3 is CASSSGHAV.

The chain combines TRBV6-6 with TRBJ1-4; D remains unclear. The V gene's germline CDR1 is MNHNY and CDR2 SVGAGI (reference sequence). Trimming shortened V by 9 bases and J by 5 bases, and 7 bases separated the two germline ends. The CDR3 sequence is 11 residues long. The chain's CDR3 is CASRVNEKLFF. The CDR3 nucleotides are TGTGCCAGTCGGGTCAATGAAAAACTGTTTTTT.

The genes are TRBV11-2 and TRBJ2-7; perhaps TRBD1 as D (6 bases). The V gene's germline CDR1 is SGHAT and CDR2 FQNNGV. With 4 bases removed from V and 4 bases from J, the gap between germline ends came to 11 bases. The CDR3 spans 13 residues. For the CDR3, the DNA is TGTGCCAGCAGCTATCTCCAGGGGTACGAGCAGTACTTC. It encodes CASSYLQGYEQYF. The variable domain in full, with the rest retrieved from reference TRBV11-2 and TRBJ2-7, is EAGVAQSPRYKIIEKRQSVAFWCNPISGHATLYWYQQILGQGPKLLIQFQNNGVVDDSQLPKDRFSAERLKGVDSTLKIQPAKLEDSAVYLCASSYLQGYEQYFGPGTRLTVT.

The chain employs TRBV6-5 and TRBJ2-3, with 7 nucleotides matching TRBD1. This CDR3 contains 15 residues. CDR1 MNHEY and CDR2 SVGAGI come from the germline V gene. The trim removed 4 bases at V and 2 bases at J, leaving 6 bases unmatched. The CDR3 region has the DNA TGTGCCAGCAGTTCAACAGGGGTTATCACAGATACGCAGTATTTT. Protein: CASSSTGVITDTQYF.